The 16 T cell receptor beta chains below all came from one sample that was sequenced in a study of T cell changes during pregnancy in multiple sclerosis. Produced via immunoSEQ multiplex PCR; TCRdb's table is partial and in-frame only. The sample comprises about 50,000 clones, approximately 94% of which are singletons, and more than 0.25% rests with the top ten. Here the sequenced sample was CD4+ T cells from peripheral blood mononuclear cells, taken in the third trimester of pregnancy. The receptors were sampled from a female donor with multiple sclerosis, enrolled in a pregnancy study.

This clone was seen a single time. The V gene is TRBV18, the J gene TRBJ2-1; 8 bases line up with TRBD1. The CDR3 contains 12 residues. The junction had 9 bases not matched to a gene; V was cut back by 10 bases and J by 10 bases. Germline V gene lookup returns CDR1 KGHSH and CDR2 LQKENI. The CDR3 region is CATGGAALEQFF. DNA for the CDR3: TGTGCCACAGGGGGCGCAGCTTTGGAGCAGTTCTTC.

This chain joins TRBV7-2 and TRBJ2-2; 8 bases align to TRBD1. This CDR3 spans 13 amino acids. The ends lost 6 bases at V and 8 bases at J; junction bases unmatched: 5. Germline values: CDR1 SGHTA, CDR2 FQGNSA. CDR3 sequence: CASSRQGLGELFF. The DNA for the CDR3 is TGTGCCAGCAGTCGACAGGGGTTAGGGGAGCTGTTTTTT.

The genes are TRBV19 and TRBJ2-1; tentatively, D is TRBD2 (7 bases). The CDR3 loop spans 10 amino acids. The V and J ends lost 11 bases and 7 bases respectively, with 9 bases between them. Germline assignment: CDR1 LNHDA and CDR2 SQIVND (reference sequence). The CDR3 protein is CAGRGNEQFF. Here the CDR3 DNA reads TGTGCCGGGAGGGGGAATGAGCAGTTCTTC.

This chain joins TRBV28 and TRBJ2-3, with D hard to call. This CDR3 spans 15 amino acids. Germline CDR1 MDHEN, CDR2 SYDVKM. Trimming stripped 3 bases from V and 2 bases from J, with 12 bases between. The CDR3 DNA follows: TGTGCCAGCAGTTTTCGGAGTAGGCACACAGATACGCAGTATTTT. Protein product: CASSFRSRHTDTQYF.

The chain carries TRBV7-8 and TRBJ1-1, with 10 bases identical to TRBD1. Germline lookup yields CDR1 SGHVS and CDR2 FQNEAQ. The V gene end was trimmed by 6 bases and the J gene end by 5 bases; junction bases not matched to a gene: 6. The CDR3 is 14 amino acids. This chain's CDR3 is CASSYRQGATEAFF. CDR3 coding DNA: TGTGCCAGCAGTTACAGACAGGGGGCGACTGAAGCTTTCTTT. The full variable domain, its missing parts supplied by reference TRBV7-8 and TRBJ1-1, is GAGVSQSPRYKVAKRGQDVALRCDPISGHVSLFWYQQALGQGPEFLTYFQNEAQLDKSGLPSDRFFAERPEGSVSTLKIQRTQQEDSAVYLCASSYRQGATEAFFGQGTRLTVV.

The CDR3: CASSLGADTQYF. The CDR3 DNA follows: TGTGCCAGCTCCCTAGGGGCAGATACGCAGTATTTT. The gene calls are TRBV7-8 and TRBJ2-3; tentative D call: TRBD1 (5 bases). V was trimmed by 8 bases and J by 4 bases, leaving 10 bases between them. Germline V gene sequence: CDR1 SGHVS, CDR2 FQNEAQ. CDR3 size: 12 residues. Looking up the rest from reference TRBV7-8 and TRBJ2-3 gives the full variable domain: GAGVSQSPRYKVAKRGQDVALRCDPISGHVSLFWYQQALGQGPEFLTYFQNEAQLDKSGLPSDRFFAERPEGSVSTLKIQRTQQEDSAVYLCASSLGADTQYFGPGTRLTVL.

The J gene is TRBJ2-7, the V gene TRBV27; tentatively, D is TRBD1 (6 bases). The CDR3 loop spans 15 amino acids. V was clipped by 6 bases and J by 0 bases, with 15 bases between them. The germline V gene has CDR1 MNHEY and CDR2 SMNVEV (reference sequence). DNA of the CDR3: TGTGCCAGCAGAAAGGGGACATACTCCTCCTACGAGCAGTACTTC. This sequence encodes CASRKGTYSSYEQYF.

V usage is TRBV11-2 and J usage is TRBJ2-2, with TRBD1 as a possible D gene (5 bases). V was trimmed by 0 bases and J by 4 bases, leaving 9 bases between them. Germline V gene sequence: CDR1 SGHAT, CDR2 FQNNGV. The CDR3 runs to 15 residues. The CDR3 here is CASSLDRVGTGELFF. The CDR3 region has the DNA TGTGCCAGCAGCTTAGACAGGGTGGGCACCGGGGAGCTGTTTTTT. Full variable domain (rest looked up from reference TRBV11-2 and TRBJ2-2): EAGVAQSPRYKIIEKRQSVAFWCNPISGHATLYWYQQILGQGPKLLIQFQNNGVVDDSQLPKDRFSAERLKGVDSTLKIQPAKLEDSAVYLCASSLDRVGTGELFFGEGSRLTVL.

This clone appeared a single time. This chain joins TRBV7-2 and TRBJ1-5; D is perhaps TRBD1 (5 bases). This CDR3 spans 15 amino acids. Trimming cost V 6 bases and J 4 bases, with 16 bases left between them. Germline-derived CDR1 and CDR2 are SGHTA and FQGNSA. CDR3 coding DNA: TGTGCCAGCAGTCTTTCGACAGAGTCGAATCAGCCCCAGCATTTT. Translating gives CASSLSTESNQPQHF.

The CDR3 coding sequence is TGTGCCACCAGCGGGGCAAGGAGATACACCGGGGAGCTGTTTTTT. Its translation: CATSGARRYTGELFF. V usage is TRBV15 and J usage is TRBJ2-2, with a possible D match to TRBD1 (5 bases). The CDR3 contains 15 residues. V was clipped by 5 bases and J by 3 bases, with 13 bases between them. From germline, CDR1 is LNHNV and CDR2 YYDKDF (reference sequence).

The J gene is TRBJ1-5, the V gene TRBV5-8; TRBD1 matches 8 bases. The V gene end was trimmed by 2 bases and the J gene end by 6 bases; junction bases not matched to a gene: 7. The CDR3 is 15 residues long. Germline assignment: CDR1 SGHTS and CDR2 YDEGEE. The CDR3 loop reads CASSFGQGYSQPQHF. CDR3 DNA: TGTGCCAGCAGCTTCGGACAGGGCTATAGTCAGCCCCAGCATTTT.

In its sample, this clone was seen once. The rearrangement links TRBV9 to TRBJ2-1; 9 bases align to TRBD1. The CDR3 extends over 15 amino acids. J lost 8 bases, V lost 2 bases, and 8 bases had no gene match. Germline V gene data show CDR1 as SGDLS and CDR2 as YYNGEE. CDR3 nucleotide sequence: TGTGCCAGCAGCGTCCATTACAGGGGGCTTGATGAGCAGTTCTTC. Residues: CASSVHYRGLDEQFF.

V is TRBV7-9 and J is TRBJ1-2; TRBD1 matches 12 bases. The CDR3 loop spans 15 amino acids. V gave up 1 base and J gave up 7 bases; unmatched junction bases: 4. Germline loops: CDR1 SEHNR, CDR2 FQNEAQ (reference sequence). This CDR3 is CASSLDGTGGIGYTF. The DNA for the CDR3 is TGTGCCAGCAGCTTAGATGGGACAGGGGGCATTGGCTACACCTTC.

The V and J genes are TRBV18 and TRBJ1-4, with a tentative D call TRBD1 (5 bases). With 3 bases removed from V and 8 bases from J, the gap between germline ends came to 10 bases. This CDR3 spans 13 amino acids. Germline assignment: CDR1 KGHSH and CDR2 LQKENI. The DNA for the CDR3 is TGTGCCAGCTCACCCGCACAGGAAGAAAAACTGTTTTTT. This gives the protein CASSPAQEEKLFF.

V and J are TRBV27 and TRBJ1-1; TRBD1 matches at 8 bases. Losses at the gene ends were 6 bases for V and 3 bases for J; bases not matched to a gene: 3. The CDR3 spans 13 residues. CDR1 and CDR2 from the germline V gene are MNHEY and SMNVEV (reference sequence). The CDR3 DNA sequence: TGTGCCAGCAGACGACAGGGGTACACTGAAGCTTTCTTT. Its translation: CASRRQGYTEAFF.

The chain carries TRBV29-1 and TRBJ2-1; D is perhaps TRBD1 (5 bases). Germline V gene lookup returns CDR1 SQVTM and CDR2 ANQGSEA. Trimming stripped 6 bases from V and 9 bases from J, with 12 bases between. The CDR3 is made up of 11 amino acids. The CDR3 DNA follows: TGCAGCGTAGGACAAAGGGGTGAGCAGTTCTTC. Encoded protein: CSVGQRGEQFF.